The present entry profiles one T cell receptor beta chain with its context. Sequencing used immunoSEQ multiplex PCR; TCRdb keeps in-frame clones, though not all of them. Of around 22,000 clones listed, around nine tenths are singletons. This sample was taken from a study of T cells in tumors and immune-related adverse events. The germline V gene encodes CDR1 WSHSY and CDR2 SAAADI. This CDR3 region has 14 residues. V shed 8 bases and J 0 bases; nucleotides not matched to a gene: 7. The starting material was lymph node tissue, obtained from a patient treated with anti-PD-1 therapy. The TCR originated in a female donor with metastatic renal cell carcinoma. V is TRBV10-2 and J is TRBJ2-7, with 7 bases aligning to TRBD2. The CDR3 spells CASGEGGSSYEQYF. The CDR3 nucleotides are TGCGCCAGCGGGGAGGGAGGGAGCTCCTACGAGCAGTACTTC.